The 28 T cell receptor beta chains presented below share a single source sample, sequenced in a study of human T cells and chemical hapten exposure (dated by TCRdb to the early 2020s). The receptor library was made with RACE. Sequenced using a NextSeq 500. TCRdb passed the public sequencing reads through fastp at Q25 and MiXCR, retaining productive beta sequences. CDR3 protein sequences are deduplicated, and each keeps its most common genes and DNA. This sample comprises roughly 160,000 distinct CDR3 sequences, more than 14% of them detected only once. The ten largest clones represent 1.7% of the sample. The intended sense of this specimen's time point label: patch test 1, 2 weeks after DPC sensitization. What the treatment or condition label conveys for this sample: therapeutic diphenylcyclopropenone sensitization with weekly scalp DPC. The sequenced sample was whole blood, obtained in connection with sensitization to the hapten diphenylcyclopropenone (DPC). The receptor set was obtained from a woman in her twenties or thirties with alopecia areata. Some clones in this sample may be carry-over from other donors' samples.

This chain joins TRBV7-3 and TRBJ2-7; 7 bases align to TRBD1. The CDR3 spans 13 residues. The junction had 6 bases not matched to a gene; V was cut back by 4 bases and J by 6 bases. The germline CDR1 and CDR2 sequences are SGHTA and FQGTGA. The CDR3 nucleotides are TGTGCCAGCAGCTCAACAGGGGATGGCGAGCAGTACTTC. Protein sequence: CASSSTGDGEQYF.

This clonotype has at least ten counts. This chain joins TRBV9 and TRBJ2-1; TRBD1 matches at 7 bases. The CDR3 runs 14 residues. V shed 0 bases, J shed 7 bases, and the junction held 4 bases outside the gene matches. Germline-derived CDR1 and CDR2 are SGDLS and YYNGEE. CDR3 sequence reads: CASSVDPGGNEQFF. The CDR3 DNA follows: TGTGCCAGCAGCGTAGATCCAGGGGGAAATGAGCAGTTCTTC.

The chain employs TRBV5-1 and TRBJ1-2; D not resolved. CDR1 SGHRS and CDR2 YFSETQ come from the germline V gene. The CDR3 runs 13 residues. V gave up 4 bases and J gave up 4 bases, with 11 bases separating them. This CDR3 reads CASSPDGSYGYTF. CDR3 in DNA: TGCGCCAGCAGCCCGGACGGATCCTATGGCTACACCTTC.

Many counts were recorded for this clonotype. The chain uses TRBV12-3 or TRBV12-4 and TRBJ1-1, with D possibly TRBD1 on 5 matching bases. The V gene lost 0 bases and the J gene lost 10 bases, with 15 bases spanning the gap. The CDR3 is 14 residues long. CDR3 bases: TGTGCCAGCAGTTTAGCCGGGACTCCCGCAGGAGCTTTCTTT. Protein: CASSLAGTPAGAFF.

This clonotype was picked up many times. This chain joins TRBV7-9 and TRBJ1-1, with D hard to call. Germline V lookup: CDR1 SEHNR, CDR2 FQNEAQ (reference sequence). The CDR3 consists of 11 residues. V was cut by 4 bases and J by 11 bases, with 11 bases left in between. CDR3 sequence (DNA): TGTGCCAGCAGCTCGTTGGGAGAGGCTTTCTTT. Translation: CASSSLGEAFF.

This clonotype came up once. This chain uses TRBV7-2 with TRBJ2-5, with D perhaps TRBD2 (6 bases). There are 15 residues in the CDR3. The germline V gene encodes CDR1 SGHTA and CDR2 FQGNSA. The germline V and J ends were trimmed by 0 bases and 2 bases, with 10 bases remaining between them. CDR3 region: CASSLASGSQETQYF. CDR3 in DNA: TGTGCCAGCAGCTTAGCTAGCGGAAGTCAAGAGACCCAGTACTTC. Together with reference TRBV7-2 and TRBJ2-5, the CDR3 gives the full variable domain: GAGVSQSPSNKVTEKGKDVELRCDPISGHTALYWYRQSLGQGLEFLIYFQGNSAPDKSGLPSDRFSAERTGGSVSTLTIQRTQQEDSAVYLCASSLASGSQETQYFGPGTRLLVL.

This clonotype was picked up a small number of times. The J gene is TRBJ2-2, the V gene TRBV28; D gene uncertain. Trimming cost V 7 bases and J 2 bases, with 8 bases left between them. CDR3 length: 13 amino acids. Germline V gene data show CDR1 as MDHEN and CDR2 as SYDVKM. CDR3 sequence reads: CASTQPNTGELFF. CDR3 coding DNA: TGTGCCAGCACACAGCCCAACACCGGGGAGCTGTTTTTT.

The V and J genes are TRBV28 and TRBJ2-2, with a weak D call TRBD2 (6 bases). This CDR3 has 15 residues. The V end was cut by 4 bases, the J end by 1 base, with 10 bases between. CDR1 and CDR2 from the germline V gene are MDHEN and SYDVKM. In nucleotides, the CDR3 is TGTGCCAGCAGTTCGGGGACTTGGAACACCGGGGAGCTGTTTTTT. The encoded protein is CASSSGTWNTGELFF.

This clonotype was observed at least ten times. The V gene is TRBV7-6, the J gene TRBJ1-2; D may be TRBD1 (6 bases). Trimming cost V 0 bases and J 4 bases, with 9 bases left between them. Germline lookup yields CDR1 SGHVS and CDR2 FNYEAQ. The CDR3 is 14 residues long. The CDR3 reads CASSLAQGSYGYTF. CDR3 nucleotide sequence: TGTGCCAGCAGCTTAGCGCAGGGGTCCTATGGCTACACCTTC.

J is TRBJ2-1 and V is TRBV4-3; D is unresolved. The CDR3 sequence is 16 residues long. Germline V gene lookup returns CDR1 LGHNA and CDR2 YSLEER. V gave up 0 bases and J gave up 0 bases, with 9 bases separating them. CDR3 sequence reads: CASSQDFPSSYNEQFF. The CDR3 DNA reads TGCGCCAGCAGCCAAGATTTTCCGAGCTCCTACAATGAGCAGTTCTTC.

This clonotype was counted only a few times. This chain joins TRBV7-9 and TRBJ1-6; D is unresolved. CDR3 length: 13 residues. Germline V gives CDR1 SEHNR, CDR2 FQNEAQ (reference sequence). Trimming pared 2 bases from V and 7 bases from J, leaving 6 bases between. Written as DNA, the CDR3 is TGTGCCAGCAGCTTAAGCCTGAATTCACCCCTCCACTTT. Translated, it gives CASSLSLNSPLHF.

To note about this clonotype: A much bigger clone sits one base away, suggesting this may be a read error. V usage is TRBV28 and J usage is TRBJ1-2, with D perhaps matching TRBD1 (5 bases). V dropped 4 bases and J dropped 3 bases, with 18 bases sitting between them. CDR3 length: 16 residues. Germline assignment: CDR1 MDHEN and CDR2 SYDVKM. The CDR3 here is CASSSPGQSSDYGYTF. For the CDR3, the DNA is TGTGCCAGCAGTTCCCCGGGGCAGAGCAGCGACTATGGCTACACCTTC.

On this clonotype itself: This may stem from a read error, because a much larger clone lies one nucleotide away. V is TRBV4-3 and J is TRBJ2-5; 8 bases line up with TRBD2. The germline V gene has CDR1 LGHNA and CDR2 YSLEER. This CDR3 spans 15 amino acids. The chain's CDR3 is CASSQDHSGGETKYF. For the CDR3, the DNA is TGCGCCAGCAGCCAAGATCACAGCGGGGGAGAGACCAAGTACTTC.

This clonotype has just one count. The chain couples TRBV4-1 to TRBJ1-2, with D possibly matching TRBD1 (6 bases). The CDR3 spans 15 residues. CDR1 and CDR2 from the germline V gene are MGHRA and YSYEKL. V was clipped by 2 bases and J by 3 bases, with 13 bases between them. CDR3 sequence (DNA): TGCGCCAGCAGCCAATTTACAGGGTCGGACTATGGCTACACCTTC. Translating gives CASSQFTGSDYGYTF.

This chain links TRBV7-6 with TRBJ1-1; 7 bases agree with TRBD1. The CDR3 has 16 amino acids. V gave up 0 bases and J gave up 4 bases; unmatched junction bases: 8. Germline CDR1 is SGHVS and CDR2 is FNYEAQ. DNA of the CDR3: TGTGCCAGCAGCTTAGCCTCGGACAGGAGTGTCACTGAAGCTTTCTTT. Protein sequence: CASSLASDRSVTEAFF.

This clonotype has more than one count but fewer than ten. V gene TRBV7-2 combines with J gene TRBJ2-5, with D perhaps matching TRBD2 (6 bases). CDR1 is SGHTA, CDR2 FQGNSA, per germline. V was pared by 0 bases and J by 5 bases, with 16 bases between. The CDR3 is 16 residues long. The CDR3 nucleotides are TGTGCCAGCAGCTTAGCGTATCGCGGGAATCTGGAGACCCAGTACTTC. This translates into CASSLAYRGNLETQYF.

This rearrangement joins TRBV7-2 to TRBJ1-5; TRBD1 aligns across 7 bases. CDR1 is SGHTA and CDR2 is FQGNSA in the germline V gene. V shed 5 bases and J 1 base; nucleotides not matched to a gene: 5. This CDR3 region has 15 residues. CDR3 nucleotides: TGTGCCAGCAGCGCAAACAGGGGAAGCAATCAGCCCCAGCATTTT. This sequence encodes CASSANRGSNQPQHF.

A word on this clonotype: This may come from a read error, since a much larger clone is one base off. The chain joins TRBV7-6 to TRBJ2-3; D gene unclear. Germline V gene sequence: CDR1 SGHVS, CDR2 FNYEAQ. The CDR3 contains 17 residues. The DNA of the CDR3 is TGTGTCAGCAGCCGGGCTGGTAGGCGCTCTTATGAGGATACGCAGTATTTT. Translating it yields CVSSRAGRRSYEDTQYF.

J is TRBJ2-1 and V is TRBV10-2, with 8 bases aligning to TRBD2. The germline V gene has CDR1 WSHSY and CDR2 SAAADI. Unmatched junction bases numbered 7, after V lost 7 bases and J lost 5 bases. The CDR3 sequence is 14 residues long. The DNA of the CDR3 is TGCGCCAGCATAAATACGGGAGGGAACAATGAGCAGTTCTTC. This translates into CASINTGGNNEQFF.

V is TRBV30 and J is TRBJ2-7, with D perhaps TRBD1 (6 bases). Trimming removed 4 bases from V and 2 bases from J, with 18 bases in between. Germline CDR1 is GTSNPN and CDR2 is SVGIG (reference sequence). This CDR3 has 15 amino acids. The CDR3 here is CAWTHYQTGAYEQYF. The CDR3 DNA is TGTGCCTGGACCCACTACCAGACAGGTGCCTACGAGCAGTACTTC.

This clonotype came up a few times. This chain's CDR3 is CASRPYGGSNQPQHF. The CDR3 DNA sequence: TGTGCCAGCAGGCCCTACGGTGGGAGCAATCAGCCCCAGCATTTT. The chain uses TRBV6-2 or TRBV6-3 and TRBJ1-5; D not resolved. V was cut by 6 bases and J by 1 base, with 13 bases left in between. Germline assignment: CDR1 MNHEY and CDR2 SVGEGT. The CDR3 contains 15 residues.

This clonotype was picked up a small number of times. The V call is TRBV24-1, the J call TRBJ2-3; D gene unclear. The CDR3 loop spans 18 amino acids. Looked up from germline, CDR1 is KGHDR and CDR2 is SFDVKD. V was pared by 4 bases and J by 0 bases, with 19 bases between. CDR3 sequence: CATSDRTSDASSTDTQYF. DNA of the CDR3: TGTGCCACCAGTGACCGGACCTCGGACGCCTCAAGCACAGATACGCAGTATTTT.

V is TRBV28 and J is TRBJ2-7; 7 bases line up with TRBD1. The CDR3 covers 15 residues. Germline CDR1 is MDHEN and CDR2 is SYDVKM. V lost 4 bases, J lost 1 base, and 7 bases stayed unmatched. The CDR3 region has the DNA TGTGCCAGCAGTTCAGGGGGACCCTATTCCTACGAGCAGTACTTC. Amino acids: CASSSGGPYSYEQYF.

There are a few counts of this clonotype. The rearrangement uses TRBV3-1 and TRBJ1-1; 8 bases align to TRBD1. Germline V CDR1 and CDR2: LGHDT, YNNKEL (reference sequence). Trimming took 1 base from V and 2 from J; bases not matched to a gene: 9. There are 17 residues in the CDR3. The CDR3 spells CASSQVYHRGVNTEAFF. The DNA of the CDR3 is TGTGCCAGCAGCCAAGTTTACCACAGGGGGGTTAACACTGAAGCTTTCTTT.

This clonotype was observed a handful of times. V is TRBV7-2 and J is TRBJ1-3; 7 bases are shared with TRBD1. The V gene end was trimmed by 3 bases and the J gene end by 9 bases; junction bases not matched to a gene: 14. Looked up from germline, CDR1 is SGHTA and CDR2 is FQGNSA. The CDR3 has 16 residues. CDR3 sequence: CASSLRADRVRGTIYF. The CDR3 DNA reads as TGTGCCAGCAGCTTGAGAGCCGACAGGGTCCGGGGCACCATATATTTT.

The chain combines TRBV18 with TRBJ2-3; 14 nucleotides agree with TRBD2. Germline V gene lookup returns CDR1 KGHSH and CDR2 LQKENI. This CDR3 spans 19 amino acids. V lost 5 bases to trimming and J lost 4 bases; unmatched junction nucleotides: 14. Here the CDR3 reads CASSSNTLGLAGESDTQYF. DNA for the CDR3: TGTGCCAGCTCATCAAATACCTTGGGACTAGCGGGAGAATCAGATACGCAGTATTTT.

This chain connects TRBV6-4 to TRBJ2-5, with a possible D match to TRBD1 (5 bases). Deletions cut 8 bases from V and 4 bases from J, with 17 bases between. CDR1 is MRHNA and CDR2 is SNTAGT in the germline V gene. The CDR3 is 14 amino acids. CDR3 residues: CASDPRNTGETQYF. The CDR3 DNA follows: TGTGCCAGCGACCCCCGAAATACAGGAGAGACCCAGTACTTC.

This clonotype was detected ten times or more. The V call is TRBV7-9, the J call TRBJ1-1, with a weak D call TRBD1 (6 bases). CDR3 length: 13 residues. Germline assignment: CDR1 SEHNR and CDR2 FQNEAQ (reference sequence). Deletions cut 6 bases from V and 5 bases from J, with 13 bases between. The DNA of the CDR3 is TGTGCCAGCAGTCGAACAGGGTCGACTGAAGCTTTCTTT. It translates to CASSRTGSTEAFF.